Given below is one T cell receptor (beta chain) in context. The antigen is undetermined. This sample was included in a study of shared clonotypes between healthy human individuals. Study-level points and caveats: Naive subsets generally exceeded memory subsets in estimated richness. Between several donors, naive CD4 clonotypes were shared at a level of about 5%.

Profiled with immunoSEQ multiplex PCR; TCRdb holds only in-frame clones, not every one. The profile shows around 2,000,000 clones, about 92% of them singletons. The CDR3 loop spans 15 amino acids. Germline values: CDR1 MNHEY, CDR2 SMNVEV (reference sequence). V dropped 5 bases and J dropped 2 bases, with 16 bases sitting between them. Terminally differentiated effector memory CD45RA+ cells were left out of the naive CD8 fraction, which was CD45RO-negative and positively selected for CCR7. The sequence derives from a man in his late teens or twenties in good health. Some clones in this sample may be carry-over from other donors' samples. This chain connects TRBV27 to TRBJ2-7, with no clear D. The sample was naive CD8+ T cells from PBMCs. The CDR3 protein is CASSTSRLLTYEQYF. The CDR3 DNA sequence: TGTGCCAGCAGTACATCCCGGTTACTTACCTACGAGCAGTACTTC.